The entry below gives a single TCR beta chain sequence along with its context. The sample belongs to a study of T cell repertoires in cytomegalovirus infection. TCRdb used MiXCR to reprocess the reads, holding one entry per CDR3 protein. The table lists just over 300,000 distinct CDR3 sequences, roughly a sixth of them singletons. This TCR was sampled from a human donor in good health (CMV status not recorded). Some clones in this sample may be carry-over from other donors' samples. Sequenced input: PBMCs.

The CDR3 region has the DNA TGTGCCACCAGCAGAGATCGCTCCGGCACCGGGGAGCTGTTTTTT. Translating it yields CATSRDRSGTGELFF. This chain connects TRBV15 to TRBJ2-2; D not resolved. Germline V gives CDR1 LNHNV, CDR2 YYDKDF (reference sequence). The CDR3 runs to 15 residues. Trimming took off 0 bases at V and 4 bases at J, with 9 bases between the two ends.